These 21 T cell receptor beta chains were all obtained from the same sample, sequenced in a study of tissue T cells after allogeneic stem cell transplantation. Sequencing used immunoSEQ multiplex PCR; TCRdb keeps in-frame clones, though not all of them. Of some 2,000 clones detected, roughly three fifths appear once; the ten largest clones hold approximately 12%. The sample's time point: mouse harvest day 7 after allogeneic transplant. The graft held 10^6 splenic CD5+ T cells and 10^7 T-cell-depleted bone marrow cells. The specimen was liver tissue. Receptor source: a female BALB/c mouse given C57BL/6 T cells with graft-versus-host disease after an allogeneic hematopoietic cell transplant.

As concerns this clone: Genes and germline come from the mouse. Read data end 1 residue before the CDR3 end; the end is taken from the germline J gene. V gene TRBV13-1 combines with J gene TRBJ1-4, with D perhaps TRBD1 (5 bases). The germline V and J ends were trimmed by 0 bases and 7 bases, with 7 bases remaining between them. Germline V gene lookup returns CDR1 NSHNY and CDR2 SYGAGN. The CDR3 sequence is 13 residues long. The sequenced CDR3 bases are TGTGCCAGCAGTGATGGGGGGTTCGAAAGATTATTT. Translating gives CASSDGGFERLF. The full CDR3 protein reads CASSDGGFERLFF.

For this clone: Gene names follow the mouse nomenclature. The DNA ends 1 residue before the CDR3 does, and the rest of the CDR3 is filled in from the germline J gene. The rearrangement joins TRBV1 to TRBJ1-1, with a tentative D call TRBD1 (6 bases). This CDR3 is built from 14 residues. Between the trimmed V and J ends, which lost 2 bases and 1 base, there was a span of 8 bases. Germline CDR1 is NSQYPW and CDR2 is LRSPGD (reference sequence). The DNA read from the CDR3 is TGCACCTGCAGTGCAAGGGACAAAAACACAGAAGTCTTC. Translating it yields CTCSARDKNTEVF. The full-length CDR3 reads as CTCSARDKNTEVFF.

With respect to this clone: Gene names denote mouse genes. The read is 1 residue too short to cover the CDR3 end, so that end is filled in from the germline J gene. The chain is built from TRBV19 and TRBJ2-5, with D unresolved. This CDR3 contains 13 residues. Looked up from germline, CDR1 is FNHDT and CDR2 is SITEND (reference sequence). V shed 2 bases and J shed 6 bases, with 10 bases lying between them. This CDR3 reads CASSMGRRDTQYF. The DNA read from the CDR3 is TGTGCCAGCAGTATGGGCAGGCGGGACACCCAGTAC.

About this clone: One end of the junction varies from germline; a read error may be responsible. The germline and genes are mouse ones. The CDR3 end falls 1 residue outside the read, so it is completed with the germline J gene. The V call is TRBV13-1, the J call TRBJ2-7; D is uncertain. The CDR3 covers 12 residues. Germline V gene data show CDR1 as NSHNY and CDR2 as SYGAGN. The CDR3 reads CASGDQVYEQYF. CDR3 DNA (partial): TGTGCCAGCGGTGATCAGGTTTATGAACAGTAC.

Notes on this clone: Genes and germline come from the mouse. Read sequence stops 1 residue before the CDR3 end, and the germline J gene provides the missing end. V gene TRBV26 combines with J gene TRBJ1-2; possibly TRBD1 for D (5 bases). CDR1 and CDR2 (germline): KGHPV, FQNQEV (reference sequence). The V and J ends lost 4 bases and 0 bases respectively, with 6 bases between them. CDR3 size: 13 residues. The CDR3 reads CASSRQTNSDYTF. Incomplete CDR3 DNA: TGTGCCAGCAGTCGACAGACAAACTCCGACTACACC.

Points on this clone: All gene names here are mouse names. The CDR3 end is not reached by the read, which stops 1 residue before it; the germline J gene fills it in. The gene calls are TRBV12-1 and TRBJ2-4; 8 positions match TRBD1. Trimming at V came to 0 bases and at J to 0 bases, leaving 10 bases not matched to a gene. CDR3 length equals 18 residues. CDR1 and CDR2 (germline): SGHSN, HYEKVE. CDR3 bases read: TGTGCCAGCTCTCTCGATTCGGACAGGGAAAGTAGTCAAAACACCTTGTAC. Translation gives CASSLDSDRESSQNTLY. The whole CDR3 protein reads CASSLDSDRESSQNTLYF.

Comments on this clone: These gene names are mouse names. Read coverage stops 1 residue before the CDR3 terminus; the germline J gene supplies the remainder. V usage is TRBV1 and J usage is TRBJ2-7; D remains ambiguous. Per germline, CDR1 NSQYPW and CDR2 LRSPGD (reference sequence). The V end was cut by 3 bases, the J end by 0 bases, with 6 bases between. The CDR3 is made up of 13 amino acids. Partial CDR3 DNA: TGCACCTGCAGTGCGCAGAGCTCCTATGAACAGTAC. Translating it yields CTCSAQSSYEQY. The complete CDR3 protein is CTCSAQSSYEQYF. Full variable domain (remainder filled in from reference TRBV1 and TRBJ2-7): VTLLEQNPRWRLVPRGQAVNLRCILKNSQYPWMSWYQQDLQKQLQWLFTLRSPGDKEVKSLPGADYLATRVTDTELRLQVANMSQGRTLYCTCSAQSSYEQYFGPGTRLTVL.

By frequency in the sample, this clone is large. Mouse gene names apply. The read stops 1 residue short of the end of the CDR3; the missing end is completed from the germline J gene. The chain recombines TRBV19 with TRBJ2-7, with TRBD2 identical over 10 bases. V dropped 4 bases and J dropped 3; count of bases not matched to a gene: 1. The CDR3 is made up of 13 amino acids. The V gene's germline CDR1 is FNHDT and CDR2 SITEND (reference sequence). CDR3 sequence reads: CASSLGGRYEQYF. The DNA read from the CDR3 is TGTGCCAGCAGTCTGGGGGGGCGCTATGAACAGTAC.

A remark on this clone: The germline and genes are mouse ones. With the read ending 1 residue before the CDR3 end, the germline J gene is used to fill in that end. Distinct nucleotide sequences in the sample also encode this CDR3. The chain uses TRBV26 and TRBJ2-4; D is uncertain. This CDR3 is built from 13 residues. Germline loops: CDR1 KGHPV, CDR2 FQNQEV (reference sequence). V gave up 2 bases and J gave up 0 bases, with 3 bases separating them. The CDR3 is CASSLGSQNTLYF. Incomplete CDR3 DNA: TGTGCCAGCAGTCTGGGGAGTCAAAACACCTTGTAC.

On this clone: The germline and genes are mouse ones. The read ends 1 residue early relative to the CDR3; the germline J gene fills the gap. This sequence joins TRBV23 and TRBJ1-1; TRBD1 is the table's D call and was not checked against the DNA. The germline CDR1 and CDR2 sequences are KGHTA and FQNQQP. The CDR3 covers 14 residues. Incomplete CDR3 DNA: TGCTCCAGCAGTCAAGACAGTGCAAACACAGAAGTCTTC. It is translated as CSSSQDSANTEVF. From start to end, the CDR3 is CSSSQDSANTEVFF.

Points on this clone: Germline and genes: mouse. Coverage ceases 1 residue before the CDR3 finishes, and the germline J gene fills in the end. The chain couples TRBV26 to TRBJ2-1; 9 nucleotides line up with TRBD1. Germline-derived CDR1 and CDR2 are KGHPV and FQNQEV (reference sequence). Germline trimming cut 1 base from V and 5 bases from J; bases unmatched to any gene: 3. This CDR3 has 15 amino acids. The CDR3 loop reads CASSLLGTGNAEQFF. The sequenced part of the CDR3 DNA is TGTGCCAGCAGTCTGTTGGGGACAGGGAATGCTGAGCAGTTC.

Comment on this clone: The genes are named according to mouse. The missing CDR3 end, 1 residue past where the read stops, is filled in from the germline J gene. The rearrangement uses TRBV26 and TRBJ2-7; 8 bases map to TRBD2. The junction had 4 bases not matched to a gene; V was cut back by 6 bases and J by 0 bases. Germline V gene lookup returns CDR1 KGHPV and CDR2 FQNQEV (reference sequence). CDR3 length equals 14 residues. The DNA read from the CDR3 is TGTGCCAGCAGCCCCGGGACTGGCTCCTATGAACAGTAC. This translates into CASSPGTGSYEQY. The CDR3 in full is CASSPGTGSYEQYF.

Concerning this clone: The genes are named according to mouse. The observed sequence ends 1 residue before the CDR3 terminus, with the missing tail filled in from the germline J gene. The J gene is TRBJ1-4, the V gene TRBV3; D ambiguous. Per germline, CDR1 SNHLY and CDR2 FYNGKV (reference sequence). Trimming took off 0 bases at V and 0 bases at J, with 2 bases between the two ends. The length of the CDR3 is 14 residues. The CDR3 reads CASSLAISNERLFF. The sequenced part of the CDR3 DNA is TGTGCCAGCAGCTTAGCAATTTCCAACGAAAGATTATTT.

Regarding this clone: The gene symbols are mouse symbols. The read falls 1 residue short of the CDR3 end, and the missing part is taken from the germline J gene. The gene calls are TRBV26 and TRBJ2-7; 9 bases are a match to TRBD2. The V segment lost 4 bases and the J segment 0 bases; nucleotides outside the gene matches: 4. The CDR3 sequence is 15 residues long. Germline V lookup: CDR1 KGHPV, CDR2 FQNQEV (reference sequence). The CDR3 sequence: CASSPGLGSSYEQYF. The DNA read from the CDR3 is TGTGCCAGCAGTCCCGGACTGGGGAGCTCCTATGAACAGTAC.

As concerns this clone: The genes and germline here are from mouse. The sequenced part of the CDR3 DNA is TGTGCCAGCAGCCCGACTGGGGGGGGGAACTATGCTGAGCAGTTC. It translates to CASSPTGGGNYAEQF. The CDR3 as a whole reads CASSPTGGGNYAEQFF. The rearrangement uses TRBV2 and TRBJ2-1; the match to TRBD2 covers 11 bases. The read terminates 1 residue ahead of where the CDR3 ends, so the germline J gene completes it. CDR3 length: 16 amino acids. Germline loops: CDR1 LGHNA, CDR2 YSYQKL. Unmatched junction bases numbered 3, after V lost 4 bases and J lost 1 base.

As for this clone: Genes and germline are mouse. The read falls 1 residue short of the CDR3 end, and the missing part is taken from the germline J gene. The chain recombines TRBV20 with TRBJ2-5, with no clear D. The CDR3 loop spans 13 amino acids. Trimming took 1 base from V and 0 from J, leaving 5 bases between them. The germline gives CDR1 GFQATS, CDR2 STVNSAI. The DNA read from the CDR3 is TGTGGTGCTAGGGTCAATAACCAAGACACCCAGTAC. Residues: CGARVNNQDTQY. The full-length CDR3 reads as CGARVNNQDTQYF.

This clone was seen a few times. Gene names are the mouse ones. The CDR3 goes on 1 residue after the read ends, and that part is filled in from the germline J gene. The chain combines TRBV1 with TRBJ2-1; 8 bases line up with TRBD2. The V segment lost 0 bases and the J segment 6 bases; nucleotides outside the gene matches: 1. CDR1 and CDR2 from the germline V gene are NSQYPW and LRSPGD (reference sequence). CDR3 length: 14 residues. Here the CDR3 reads CTCSADGGGAEQFF. The CDR3 bases that were read are TGCACCTGCAGTGCAGATGGGGGGGGTGCTGAGCAGTTC.

This clone was counted a few times. Any gene name here is a mouse gene name. The sequence runs out 1 residue before the end of the CDR3; the remainder is reconstructed from the germline J gene. V gene TRBV19 combines with J gene TRBJ1-3; D unresolved. Per the germline V gene, CDR1 is FNHDT and CDR2 is SITEND (reference sequence). The CDR3 contains 12 residues. Deletions cut 6 bases from V and 0 bases from J, with 4 bases between. The CDR3 region is CASTNSGNTLYF. CDR3 DNA (partial): TGTGCCAGCACCAATTCTGGAAATACGCTCTAT.

This clone counts as large. Mouse names are used for the genes. The observed sequence ends 1 residue before the CDR3 terminus, with the missing tail filled in from the germline J gene. The chain uses TRBV3 and TRBJ2-1, with TRBD1 identical over 12 bases. With V trimmed by 2 bases and J by 3 bases, 5 bases remained unmatched. The CDR3 totals 17 residues. Germline V gives CDR1 SNHLY, CDR2 FYNGKV (reference sequence). The sequenced part of the CDR3 DNA is TGTGCCAGCAGCTTATCGGGACAGGGGGCGGGCTATGCTGAGCAGTTC. It encodes CASSLSGQGAGYAEQF. The whole CDR3 is CASSLSGQGAGYAEQFF.

Worth noting for this clone: Gene names are mouse gene names. The observed sequence ends 1 residue before the CDR3 terminus, with the missing tail filled in from the germline J gene. V gene TRBV13-3 combines with J gene TRBJ1-2, with D unresolved. The CDR3 contains 11 residues. Germline CDR1 NNHDY, CDR2 SYVADS. The germline V and J ends were trimmed by 5 bases and 2 bases, with 4 bases remaining between them. Here the CDR3 reads CASRGNSDYTF. The CDR3 DNA, read in part, is TGTGCCAGCAGGGGCAACTCCGACTACACC.

In this sample, this clone turned up a few times. Mouse names are used for the genes. The CDR3 is cut off 1 residue early in the read; its end comes from the germline J gene. The rearrangement links TRBV16 to TRBJ2-1; D call uncertain. The CDR3 consists of 11 residues. From germline, CDR1 is SGHSA and CDR2 FRNQAP. The V gene lost 1 base and the J gene lost 6 bases, with 1 base spanning the gap. The CDR3 bases that were read are TGTGCAAGCAGCTTAGTTGCTGAGCAGTTC. It encodes CASSLVAEQF. The complete CDR3 sequence is CASSLVAEQFF.